These 5 T cell receptor beta chains originate from one sample sequenced in a study of T-cell memory formation after mild COVID-19. Using its own MiXCR run on the 5' RACE reads, TCRdb lists one record per CDR3 protein. There are more than 100,000 distinct CDR3 sequences in the sample; approximately 5.9% occur only once, and roughly 2.2% lies in the top ten. The sequenced material came from PBMCs or a T cell subset sorted from them (not recorded which). Receptors were obtained from an adult woman who had mild COVID-19 (a few samples of this study predate the infection). Cell type and time point are not known.

The genes are TRBV20-1 and TRBJ2-6, with D perhaps matching TRBD2 (5 bases). Germline CDR1 DFQATT, CDR2 SNEGSKA (reference sequence). This CDR3 is built from 14 residues. Trimming stripped 6 bases from V and 2 bases from J, with 11 bases between. CDR3 amino acids: CSAERETGANVLTF. CDR3 nucleotide sequence: TGCAGTGCGGAAAGGGAGACTGGGGCCAACGTCCTGACTTTC.

J is TRBJ2-2 and V is TRBV3-1; TRBD2 matches at 7 bases. This CDR3 is built from 17 residues. The ends lost 1 base at V and 6 bases at J; junction bases unmatched: 11. The germline V gene encodes CDR1 LGHDT and CDR2 YNNKEL (reference sequence). The CDR3 bases are TGTGCCAGCAGCCAAGGGTCGACTAGCCTGGGTTCCGGGGAGCTGTTTTTT. It encodes CASSQGSTSLGSGELFF.

This clonotype was recorded many times. The chain links TRBV5-1 to TRBJ1-5, with a weak D call TRBD1 (6 bases). Trimming stripped 0 bases from V and 2 bases from J, with 9 bases between. CDR3 length: 15 residues. CDR1 SGHRS and CDR2 YFSETQ come from the germline V gene. The CDR3 protein is CASSLEPGGNQPQHF. Written as DNA, the CDR3 is TGCGCCAGCAGCTTGGAACCAGGGGGCAATCAGCCCCAGCATTTT.

This clonotype showed up many times. The chain is built from TRBV29-1 and TRBJ2-1, with TRBD2 identical over 9 bases. CDR3 length: 15 residues. Trimming cost V 4 bases and J 5 bases; bases outside gene matches: 9. The germline CDR1 and CDR2 sequences are SQVTM and ANQGSEA. This CDR3 reads CSVVTSGRRNNEQFF. The CDR3 DNA is TGCAGCGTTGTGACTAGCGGAAGACGGAACAATGAGCAGTTCTTC.

Ten or more counts support this clonotype. The chain joins TRBV7-8 to TRBJ2-5; no firm D call. Between the trimmed V and J ends, which lost 1 base and 1 base, there was a span of 7 bases. The CDR3 totals 14 residues. Germline assignment: CDR1 SGHVS and CDR2 FQNEAQ. The CDR3 is CASSLGSFQETQYF. The CDR3 region has the DNA TGTGCCAGCAGCTTAGGAAGTTTCCAAGAGACCCAGTACTTC. The whole variable domain, remainder taken from reference TRBV7-8 and TRBJ2-5, is GAGVSQSPRYKVAKRGQDVALRCDPISGHVSLFWYQQALGQGPEFLTYFQNEAQLDKSGLPSDRFFAERPEGSVSTLKIQRTQQEDSAVYLCASSLGSFQETQYFGPGTRLLVL.